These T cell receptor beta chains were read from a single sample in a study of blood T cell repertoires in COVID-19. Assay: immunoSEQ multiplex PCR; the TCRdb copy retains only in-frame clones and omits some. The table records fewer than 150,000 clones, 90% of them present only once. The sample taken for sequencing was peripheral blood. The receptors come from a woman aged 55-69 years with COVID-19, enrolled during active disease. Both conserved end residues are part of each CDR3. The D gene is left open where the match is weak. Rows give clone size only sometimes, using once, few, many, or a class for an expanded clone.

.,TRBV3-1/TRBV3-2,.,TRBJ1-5,CASSRRVGQPQHF,TGTGCCAGCAGCCGCAGGGTAGGCCAGCCCCAGCATTTT
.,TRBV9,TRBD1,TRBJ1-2,CASSVEVRGHTRYGYTF,TGTGCCAGCAGCGTAGAGGTCAGGGGGCATACACGTTATGGCTACACCTTC
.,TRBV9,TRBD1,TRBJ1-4,CASSAQGATNEKLFF,TGTGCCAGCAGCGCCCAGGGGGCCACTAATGAAAAACTGTTTTTT
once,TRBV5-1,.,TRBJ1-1,CASSPGGFTEAFF,TGCGCCAGCAGCCCGGGCGGGTTTACTGAAGCTTTCTTT
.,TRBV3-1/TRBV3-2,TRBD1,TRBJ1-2,CASSQAQGDYGYTF,TGTGCCAGCAGCCAAGCACAGGGGGACTATGGCTACACCTTC
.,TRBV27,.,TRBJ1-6,CASSLGQDNSPLHF,TGTGCCAGCAGTTTAGGGCAGGATAATTCACCCCTCCACTTT
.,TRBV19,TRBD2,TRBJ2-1,CASSHLRGGRGNEQFF,TGTGCCAGTAGCCACCTGCGGGGGGGCCGGGGAAATGAGCAGTTCTTC
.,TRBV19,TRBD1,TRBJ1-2,CASSPQTGAAYGYTF,TGTGCCAGTAGTCCGCAGACAGGGGCGGCCTATGGCTACACCTTC
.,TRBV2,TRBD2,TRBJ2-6,CASSLAGVDSGANVLTF,TGTGCCAGCAGCCTAGCGGGGGTGGACTCTGGGGCCAACGTCCTGACTTTC
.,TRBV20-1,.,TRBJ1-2,CSVRDPYGYTF,TGCAGTGTCCGGGATCCCTATGGCTACACCTTC
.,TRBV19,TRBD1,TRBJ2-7,CASSIGTGGMVEQYF,TGTGCCAGTAGTATCGGAACAGGGGGGATGGTCGAGCAGTACTTC
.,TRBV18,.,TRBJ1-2,CASSGSGYGYTF,TGTGCCAGCTCAGGGTCGGGGTATGGCTACACCTTC
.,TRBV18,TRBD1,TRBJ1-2,CASSRTGTGNYGYTF,TGTGCCAGCTCACGGACCGGGACAGGGAACTATGGCTACACCTTC
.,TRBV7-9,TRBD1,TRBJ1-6,CASSFTGGYDNSPLHF,TGTGCCAGCAGCTTTACAGGGGGATATGACAATTCACCCCTCCACTTT
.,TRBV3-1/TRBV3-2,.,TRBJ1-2,CASSQVRSGRDGYTF,TGTGCCAGCAGCCAAGTGCGGTCGGGGAGGGATGGCTACACCTTC
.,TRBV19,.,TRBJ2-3,CASSPGLLTDTQYF,TGTGCCAGTAGCCCGGGACTCCTCACAGATACGCAGTATTTT
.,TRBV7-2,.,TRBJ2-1,CASSLGALSSGEQFF,TGTGCCAGCAGCTTAGGGGCCCTATCCTCTGGTGAGCAGTTCTTC
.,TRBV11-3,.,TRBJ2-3,CASSFFGETDTQYF,TGTGCCAGCAGCTTCTTCGGGGAGACAGATACGCAGTATTTT
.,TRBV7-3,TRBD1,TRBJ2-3,CASSLKVDRGMDTQYF,TGTGCCAGCAGCTTAAAGGTAGACAGGGGTATGGATACGCAGTATTTT
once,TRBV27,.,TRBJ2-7,CASSLGGWEVSEQYF,TGTGCCAGCAGTTTAGGGGGGTGGGAGGTAAGCGAGCAGTACTTC
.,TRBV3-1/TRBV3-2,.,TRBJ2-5,CASSPGAFQETQYF,TGTGCCAGCAGCCCAGGGGCCTTCCAAGAGACCCAGTACTTC
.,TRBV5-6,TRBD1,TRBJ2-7,CASSWRPGQGFYEQYF,TGTGCCAGCAGCTGGAGGCCGGGACAGGGCTTCTACGAGCAGTACTTC
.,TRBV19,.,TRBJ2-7,CASSINFRSYEQYF,TGTGCCAGTAGTATAAACTTCCGCTCCTACGAGCAGTACTTC
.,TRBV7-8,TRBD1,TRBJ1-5,CASSRDRGSNQPQHF,TGTGCCAGCAGCCGGGACAGGGGGAGCAATCAGCCCCAGCATTTT
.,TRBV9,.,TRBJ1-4,CASSRGGATNEKLFF,TGTGCCAGCAGTCGAGGGGGTGCAACTAATGAAAAACTGTTTTTT
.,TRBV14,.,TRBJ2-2,CASSQFSGGQANTGELFF,TGTGCCAGCAGCCAATTTAGCGGGGGACAGGCGAACACCGGGGAGCTGTTTTTT
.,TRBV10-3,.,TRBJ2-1,CATLPDRPSYNEQFF,TGTGCCACCTTACCAGACAGGCCCTCCTACAATGAGCAGTTCTTC
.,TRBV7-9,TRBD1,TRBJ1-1,CASRRTGANTEAFF,TGTGCCAGCAGGAGGACAGGGGCGAACACTGAAGCTTTCTTT
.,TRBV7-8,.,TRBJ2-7,CASSLWAGIAHEQYF,TGTGCCAGCAGCTTATGGGCAGGGATTGCCCACGAGCAGTACTTC
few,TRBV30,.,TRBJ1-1,CAWMGQRNTEAFF,TGTGCCTGGATGGGACAAAGGAACACTGAAGCTTTCTTT
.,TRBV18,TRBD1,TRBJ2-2,CASSPRTGAGTGELFF,TGTGCCAGCTCACCTCGGACAGGGGCCGGCACCGGGGAGCTGTTTTTT
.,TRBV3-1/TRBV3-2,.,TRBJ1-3,CASSQGGAADTIYF,TGTGCCAGCAGCCAAGGGGGCGCGGCGGACACCATATATTTT
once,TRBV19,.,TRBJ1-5,CASSIDARRGWNQPQHF,TGTGCCAGTAGTATAGATGCCCGCAGGGGTTGGAATCAGCCCCAGCATTTT
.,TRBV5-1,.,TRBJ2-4,CASSLDLGHLKNIQYF,TGCGCCAGCAGCTTGGACCTAGGCCACCTCAAAAACATTCAGTACTTC
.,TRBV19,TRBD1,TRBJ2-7,CASSTYDRGEQYF,TGTGCCAGTAGTACCTACGACAGGGGCGAGCAGTACTTC
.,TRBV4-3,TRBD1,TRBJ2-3,CASSQATGGPIDTQYF,TGCGCCAGCAGCCAAGCCACAGGGGGCCCGATAGATACGCAGTATTTT
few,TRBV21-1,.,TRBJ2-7,CASSKEGTSGDSREQYF,TGTGCCAGCAGCAAAGAGGGGACTAGCGGGGATTCGAGGGAGCAGTACTTC